This T cell receptor beta chain is drawn from a study of blood T cells in healthy people across ages. Study findings and constraints: The study could not conclusively compare naive and antigen-experienced cells, given its unsorted PBMCs. Observed TCR beta diversity showed a strong correlation with the percentage of naive T cells as measured by flow cytometry.

Of note for this clonotype: As yet, its antigen is unknown.

The second PCR ran roughly 6 to 11 cycles with a sample-barcoded 5' primer and J-beta primers. Each single sample gave us at least 3 million CDR3-containing paired-end reads. TCRdb re-derived calls from the 5' RACE reads in MiXCR, one entry per CDR3 protein. This sample has 800,000 to 950,000 distinct CDR3 sequences, with about 44% found just once. The authors isolated at least 7 million PBMCs per sample. V shed 5 bases and J shed 5 bases, with 12 bases lying between them. The CDR3 runs to 13 residues. This chain uses TRBV12-3 or TRBV12-4 with TRBJ2-5; D possibly uses TRBD1 or TRBD2 (5 bases each). This clonotype originated in a young man in good health. Material for sequencing was blood. Here the CDR3 reads CASSRDRWETQYF. The CDR3 DNA follows: TGTGCCAGCAGTAGGGACCGATGGGAGACCCAGTACTTC.